This TCR beta chain was sequenced for a study of T-cell reconstitution after alpha-beta-depleted transplantation in children. Notes on the study in general: It was reported that alpha-beta T cells came from several hundred expanded graft clones (about two months after transplant). For some patients, TCRbeta diversity was high at day 60 because of recipient T cells and thymic progenitors that survived. T-cell counts and diversity were attributed mostly to newly produced T cells one year after transplant.

Preparing the TCRbeta library involved the use of unique molecular identifiers. MiXCR was run by TCRdb on the PCR reads, yielding one entry per CDR3 protein. This sample has about 980,000 distinct CDR3 sequences, with about 26% found just once. Germline lookup yields CDR1 MGHRA and CDR2 YSYEKL. This CDR3 region has 16 residues. The V and J ends lost 4 bases and 2 bases respectively, with 15 bases between them. About this clonotype: As yet, its antigen is unknown.

The TCR was taken from a boy in the first two years of life who had a stem cell transplant for SCID, so the T cells may come from the graft donor. The chain combines TRBV4-1 with TRBJ1-3; D is perhaps TRBD1 (5 bases). Sequencing used PBMCs, mostly from graft donor cells, obtained 360 days after TCRalphabeta/CD19-depleted stem cell transplant. CDR3 sequence: CASSLGTDTTGNTIYF. The CDR3 DNA sequence: TGCGCCAGCAGCCTGGGGACGGATACTACTGGAAACACCATATATTTT.